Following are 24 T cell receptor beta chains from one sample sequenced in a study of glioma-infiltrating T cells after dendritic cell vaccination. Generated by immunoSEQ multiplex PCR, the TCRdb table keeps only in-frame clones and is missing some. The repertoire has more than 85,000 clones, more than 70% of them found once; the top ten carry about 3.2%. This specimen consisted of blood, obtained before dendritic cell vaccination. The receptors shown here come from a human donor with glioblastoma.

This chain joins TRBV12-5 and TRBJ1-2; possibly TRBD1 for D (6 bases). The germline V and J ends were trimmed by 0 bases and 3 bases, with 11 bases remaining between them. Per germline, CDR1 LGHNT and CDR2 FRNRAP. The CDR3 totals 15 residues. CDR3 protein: CASGLVGGGYYGYTF. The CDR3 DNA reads TGTGCTAGTGGTTTGGTAGGGGGGGGTTACTATGGCTACACCTTC.

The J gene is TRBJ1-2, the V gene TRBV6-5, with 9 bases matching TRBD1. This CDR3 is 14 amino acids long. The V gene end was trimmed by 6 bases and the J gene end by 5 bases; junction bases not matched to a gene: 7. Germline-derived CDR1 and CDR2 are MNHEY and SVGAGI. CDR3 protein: CASSTDRGVYGYTF. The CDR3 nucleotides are TGTGCCAGCAGCACGGACAGGGGAGTTTATGGCTACACCTTC.

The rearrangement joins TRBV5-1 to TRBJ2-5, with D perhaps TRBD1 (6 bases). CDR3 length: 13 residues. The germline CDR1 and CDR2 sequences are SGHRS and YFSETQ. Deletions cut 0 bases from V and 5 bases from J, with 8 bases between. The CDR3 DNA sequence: TGCGCCAGCAGCTTGGGAAGGGGGGAGACCCAGTACTTC. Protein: CASSLGRGETQYF.

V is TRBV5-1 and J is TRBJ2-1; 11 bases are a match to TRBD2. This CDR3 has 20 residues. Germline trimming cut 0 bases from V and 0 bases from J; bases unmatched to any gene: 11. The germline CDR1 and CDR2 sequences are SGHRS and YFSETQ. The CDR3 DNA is TGCGCCAGCAGCTTGGACGGTAGCGGGAGGGCATGGAGCTCCTACAATGAGCAGTTCTTC. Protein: CASSLDGSGRAWSSYNEQFF.

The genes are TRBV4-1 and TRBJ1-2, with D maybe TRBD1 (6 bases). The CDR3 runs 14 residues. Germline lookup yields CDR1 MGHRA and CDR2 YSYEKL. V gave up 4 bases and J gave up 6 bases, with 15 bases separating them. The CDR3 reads CASSPRGYGDGYTF. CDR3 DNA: TGCGCCAGCAGCCCCAGGGGATATGGAGATGGCTACACCTTC.

The CDR3 region has the DNA TGCGCCAGCAGCACGGACAGGGGGCGAGGAGAGCAGTACTTC. Residues: CASSTDRGRGEQYF. The chain carries TRBV5-1 and TRBJ2-7; 11 bases line up with TRBD1. Germline lookup yields CDR1 SGHRS and CDR2 YFSETQ. The CDR3 contains 14 residues. Germline trimming cut 4 bases from V and 7 bases from J; bases unmatched to any gene: 7.

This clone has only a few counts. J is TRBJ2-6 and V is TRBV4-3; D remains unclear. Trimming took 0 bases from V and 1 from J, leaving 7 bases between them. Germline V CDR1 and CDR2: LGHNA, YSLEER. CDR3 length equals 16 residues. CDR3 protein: CASSQDHGSGANVLTF. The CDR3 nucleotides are TGCGCCAGCAGCCAAGATCACGGGTCTGGGGCCAACGTCCTGACTTTC.

The CDR3 coding sequence is TGTGCCAGCAGCCGACAGGGTCGTTGGAATGAGCAGTTCTTC. This translates into CASSRQGRWNEQFF. V and J are TRBV14 and TRBJ2-1, with 7 bases that match TRBD1. This CDR3 comprises 14 residues. From germline, CDR1 is SGHDN and CDR2 FVKESK. The junction had 7 bases not matched to a gene; V was cut back by 4 bases and J by 7 bases.

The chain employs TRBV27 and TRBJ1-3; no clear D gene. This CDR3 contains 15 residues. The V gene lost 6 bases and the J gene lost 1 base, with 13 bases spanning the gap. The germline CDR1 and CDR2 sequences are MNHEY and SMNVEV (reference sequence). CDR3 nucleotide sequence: TGTGCCAGCAGCTCCTCCTCTTATTCTGGAAACACCATATATTTT. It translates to CASSSSSYSGNTIYF.

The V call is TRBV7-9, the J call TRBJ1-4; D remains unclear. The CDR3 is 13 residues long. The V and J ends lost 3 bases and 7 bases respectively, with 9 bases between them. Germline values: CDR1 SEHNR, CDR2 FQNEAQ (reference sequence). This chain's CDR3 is CASSFGRGEKLFF. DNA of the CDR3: TGTGCCAGCAGCTTCGGCCGAGGTGAAAAACTGTTTTTT.

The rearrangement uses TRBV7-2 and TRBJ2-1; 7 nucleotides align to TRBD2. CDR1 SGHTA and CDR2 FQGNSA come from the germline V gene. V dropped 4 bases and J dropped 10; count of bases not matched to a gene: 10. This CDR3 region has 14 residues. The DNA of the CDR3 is TGTGCCAGCAGCTCGTCTAGCGGCGTGAGGGAGCAGTTCTTC. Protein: CASSSSSGVREQFF.

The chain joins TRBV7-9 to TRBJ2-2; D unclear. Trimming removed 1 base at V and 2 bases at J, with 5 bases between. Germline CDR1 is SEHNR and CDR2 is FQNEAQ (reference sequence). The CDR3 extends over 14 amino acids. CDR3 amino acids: CASSLDTNTGELFF. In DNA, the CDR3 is TGTGCCAGCAGCTTAGATACTAACACCGGGGAGCTGTTTTTT. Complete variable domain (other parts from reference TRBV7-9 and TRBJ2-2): DTGVSQNPRHKITKRGQNVTFRCDPISEHNRLYWYRQTLGQGPEFLTYFQNEAQLEKSRLLSDRFSAERPKGSFSTLEIQRTEQGDSAMYLCASSLDTNTGELFFGEGSRLTVL.

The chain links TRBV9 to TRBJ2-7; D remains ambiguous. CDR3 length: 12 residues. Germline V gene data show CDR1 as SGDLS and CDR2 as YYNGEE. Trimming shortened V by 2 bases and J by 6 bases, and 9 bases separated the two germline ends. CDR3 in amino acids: CASSVGGGEQYF. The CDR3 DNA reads TGTGCCAGCAGCGTGGGTGGCGGCGAGCAGTACTTC. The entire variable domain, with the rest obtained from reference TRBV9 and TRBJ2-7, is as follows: DSGVTQTPKHLITATGQRVTLRCSPRSGDLSVYWYQQSLDQGLQFLIQYYNGEERAKGNILERFSAQQFPDLHSELNLSSLELGDSALYFCASSVGGGEQYFGPGTRLTVT.

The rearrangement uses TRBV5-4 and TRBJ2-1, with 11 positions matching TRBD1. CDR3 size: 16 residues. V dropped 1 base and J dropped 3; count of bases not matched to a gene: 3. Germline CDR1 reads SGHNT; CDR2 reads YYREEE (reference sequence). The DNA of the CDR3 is TGTGCCAGCAGCTTGTGGACAGGGGGCTTCTACAATGAGCAGTTCTTC. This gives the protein CASSLWTGGFYNEQFF.

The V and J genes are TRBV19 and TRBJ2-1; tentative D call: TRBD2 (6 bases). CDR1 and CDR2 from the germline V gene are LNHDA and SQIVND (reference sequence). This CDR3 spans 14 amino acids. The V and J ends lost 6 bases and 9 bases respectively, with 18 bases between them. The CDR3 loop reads CASRGNRPGSEQFF. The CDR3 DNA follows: TGTGCCAGTAGAGGTAATCGGCCCGGGAGTGAGCAGTTCTTC.

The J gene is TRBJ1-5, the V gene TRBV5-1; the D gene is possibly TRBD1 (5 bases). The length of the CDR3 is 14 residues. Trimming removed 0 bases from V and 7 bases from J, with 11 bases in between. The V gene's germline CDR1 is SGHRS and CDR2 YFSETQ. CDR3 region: CASSLDGGGQPQHF. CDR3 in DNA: TGCGCCAGCAGCTTGGATGGGGGAGGGCAGCCCCAGCATTTT.

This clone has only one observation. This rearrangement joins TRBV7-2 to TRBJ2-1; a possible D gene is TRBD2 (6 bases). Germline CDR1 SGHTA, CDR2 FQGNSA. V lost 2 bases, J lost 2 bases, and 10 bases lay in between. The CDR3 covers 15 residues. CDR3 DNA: TGTGCCAGCAGCTTAAATTGGGGGGCCTACAATGAGCAGTTCTTC. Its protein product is CASSLNWGAYNEQFF.

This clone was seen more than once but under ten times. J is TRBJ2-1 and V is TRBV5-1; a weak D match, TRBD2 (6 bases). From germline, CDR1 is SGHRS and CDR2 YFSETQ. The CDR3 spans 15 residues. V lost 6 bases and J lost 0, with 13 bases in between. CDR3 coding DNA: TGCGCCAGCACACCGGACGGGAGCTCCTACAATGAGCAGTTCTTC. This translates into CASTPDGSSYNEQFF.

The CDR3 nucleotides are TGTGCCAGCAGCTTCGGACAGGACTCTGGAAACACCATATATTTT. It yields the protein CASSFGQDSGNTIYF. The V and J genes are TRBV7-2 and TRBJ1-3; 7 bases align to TRBD1. This CDR3 has 15 amino acids. V gave up 3 bases and J gave up 0 bases; unmatched junction bases: 2. Germline CDR1 and CDR2: SGHTA and FQGNSA.

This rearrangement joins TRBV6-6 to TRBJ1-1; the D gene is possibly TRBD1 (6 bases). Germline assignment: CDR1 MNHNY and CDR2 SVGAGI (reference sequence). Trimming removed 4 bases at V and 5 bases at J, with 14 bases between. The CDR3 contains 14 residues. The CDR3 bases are TGTGCCAGCAGTTTCCCAGGGGCGGAAACTGAAGCTTTCTTT. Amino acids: CASSFPGAETEAFF.

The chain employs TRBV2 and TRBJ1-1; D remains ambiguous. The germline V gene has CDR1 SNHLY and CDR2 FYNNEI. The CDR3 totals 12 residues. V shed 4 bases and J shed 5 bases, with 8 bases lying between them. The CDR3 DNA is TGTGCCAGCAGTGCGCCGGTGACTGAAGCTTTCTTT. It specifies CASSAPVTEAFF.

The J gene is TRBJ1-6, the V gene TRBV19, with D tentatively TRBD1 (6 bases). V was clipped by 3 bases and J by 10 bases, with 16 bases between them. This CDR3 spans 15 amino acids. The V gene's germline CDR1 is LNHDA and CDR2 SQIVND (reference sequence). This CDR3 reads CASSMGPGDPSPLHF. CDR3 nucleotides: TGTGCCAGTAGTATGGGGCCAGGGGACCCCTCACCCCTCCACTTT.

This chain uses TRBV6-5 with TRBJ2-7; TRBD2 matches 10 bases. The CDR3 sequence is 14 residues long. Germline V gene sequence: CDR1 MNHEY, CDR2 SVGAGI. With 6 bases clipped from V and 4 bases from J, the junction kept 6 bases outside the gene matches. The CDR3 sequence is CASRIASGSYEQYF. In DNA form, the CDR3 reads TGTGCCAGCAGAATAGCTAGCGGGAGTTACGAGCAGTACTTC.

The CDR3 reads CASSLELGADTQYF. CDR3 DNA sequence: TGTGCCAGCAGCCTGGAGCTAGGGGCGGATACGCAGTATTTT. The chain links TRBV7-9 to TRBJ2-3; TRBD1 is a possible D gene (5 bases). V gave up 5 bases and J gave up 6 bases, with 15 bases separating them. The CDR3 consists of 14 residues. Germline V gene lookup returns CDR1 SEHNR and CDR2 FQNEAQ (reference sequence).